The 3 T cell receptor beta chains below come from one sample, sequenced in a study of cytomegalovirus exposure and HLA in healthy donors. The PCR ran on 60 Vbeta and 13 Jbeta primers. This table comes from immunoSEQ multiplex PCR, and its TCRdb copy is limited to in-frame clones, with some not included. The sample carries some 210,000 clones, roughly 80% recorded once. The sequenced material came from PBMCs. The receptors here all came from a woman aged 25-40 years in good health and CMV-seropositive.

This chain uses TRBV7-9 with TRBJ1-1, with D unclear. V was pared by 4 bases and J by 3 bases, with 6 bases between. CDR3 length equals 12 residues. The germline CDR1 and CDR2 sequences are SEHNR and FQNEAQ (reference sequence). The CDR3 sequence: CASSSLHTEAFF. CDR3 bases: TGTGCCAGCAGCTCCCTCCACACTGAAGCTTTCTTT.

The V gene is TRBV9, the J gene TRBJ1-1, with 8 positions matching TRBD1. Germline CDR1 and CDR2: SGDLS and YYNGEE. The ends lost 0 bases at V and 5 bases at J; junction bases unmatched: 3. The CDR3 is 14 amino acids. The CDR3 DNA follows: TGTGCCAGCAGCGTAGCCGACAGGGGAACTGAAGCTTTCTTT. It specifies CASSVADRGTEAFF.

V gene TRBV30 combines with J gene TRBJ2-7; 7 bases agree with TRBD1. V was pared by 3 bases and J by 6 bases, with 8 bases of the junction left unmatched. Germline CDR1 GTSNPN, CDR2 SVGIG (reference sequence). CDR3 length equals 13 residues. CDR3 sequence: CAWRQGWALEQYF. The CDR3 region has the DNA TGTGCCTGGAGACAGGGGTGGGCCCTCGAGCAGTACTTC.